This passage covers 24 T cell receptor beta chains from one sample sequenced in a study of T-cell memory formation after mild COVID-19. TCRdb processed the 5' RACE reads anew with MiXCR; each CDR3 protein has one entry. The data hold around 420,000 distinct CDR3 sequences, with about 24% observed a single time. Sequencing input: PBMCs or a T cell subset sorted from them (not recorded which). The receptors were gathered from an adult woman who had mild COVID-19 (a few samples of this study predate the infection). Cell type and time point are not known.

This rearrangement joins TRBV4-3 to TRBJ2-7; no clear D gene. Germline V gene lookup returns CDR1 LGHNA and CDR2 YSLEER. V shed 2 bases and J shed 0 bases, with 8 bases lying between them. This CDR3 spans 14 amino acids. The CDR3 bases are TGCGCCAGCAGCCAAAGACTTACCTCCTACGAGCAGTACTTC. Its protein is CASSQRLTSYEQYF.

The chain employs TRBV5-1 and TRBJ1-5; D is possibly TRBD1 (6 bases). The V and J ends lost 0 bases and 5 bases respectively, with 9 bases between them. The CDR3 extends over 14 amino acids. Germline loops: CDR1 SGHRS, CDR2 YFSETQ. The CDR3 protein is CASSLAAGDQPQHF. CDR3 nucleotide sequence: TGCGCCAGCAGCTTGGCCGCAGGGGATCAGCCCCAGCATTTT.

V usage is TRBV25-1 and J usage is TRBJ1-1; maybe TRBD1 (6 bases). Germline V gene sequence: CDR1 MGHDK, CDR2 SYGVNS. The CDR3 is made up of 15 amino acids. The germline V and J ends were trimmed by 4 bases and 5 bases, with 17 bases remaining between them. Written as DNA, the CDR3 is TGTGCCAGCAGTGCCTCTCAGGGGAGGTTAACTGAAGCTTTCTTT. It specifies CASSASQGRLTEAFF. Full variable domain (missing parts from reference TRBV25-1 and TRBJ1-1): EADIYQTPRYLVIGTGKKITLECSQTMGHDKMYWYQQDPGMELHLIHYSYGVNSTEKGDLSSESTVSRIRTEHFPLTLESARPSHTSQYLCASSASQGRLTEAFFGQGTRLTVV.

The gene calls are TRBV9 and TRBJ1-1; D is unresolved. V gave up 0 bases and J gave up 11 bases, with 14 bases separating them. Germline-derived CDR1 and CDR2 are SGDLS and YYNGEE. The CDR3 runs to 13 residues. DNA for the CDR3: TGTGCCAGCAGCGTAGGTCATCCCGGGAGCGCTTTCTTT. Protein product: CASSVGHPGSAFF.

This clonotype was observed a handful of times. This chain connects TRBV11-2 to TRBJ2-2, with 7 bases lining up with TRBD2. Germline CDR1 and CDR2: SGHAT and FQNNGV. The CDR3 length is 17 residues. V shed 0 bases, J shed 1 base, and the junction held 5 bases outside the gene matches. This CDR3 reads CASSLDLAGVNTGELFF. CDR3 nucleotide sequence: TGTGCCAGCAGCTTAGATCTCGCGGGGGTGAACACCGGGGAGCTGTTTTTT.

This clonotype was seen only a few times. The chain uses TRBV15 and TRBJ2-1, with TRBD2 identical over 7 bases. Germline V gene sequence: CDR1 LNHNV, CDR2 YYDKDF (reference sequence). V gave up 3 bases and J gave up 10 bases; unmatched junction bases: 0. CDR3 length equals 11 residues. This CDR3 is CATSRREEQFF. In DNA form, the CDR3 reads TGTGCCACCAGCAGGCGGGAGGAGCAGTTCTTC.

The genes are TRBV3-1 and TRBJ1-2; D uncertain. The V gene lost 0 bases and the J gene lost 2 bases, with 10 bases spanning the gap. Germline CDR1 and CDR2: LGHDT and YNNKEL (reference sequence). This CDR3 is built from 15 residues. The chain's CDR3 is CASSQDVAGNYGYTF. As DNA, the CDR3 is TGTGCCAGCAGCCAAGATGTGGCGGGCAACTATGGCTACACCTTC.

In this sample, this clonotype turned up a few times. The chain couples TRBV18 to TRBJ2-7; 9 nucleotides line up with TRBD1. Germline V gene sequence: CDR1 KGHSH, CDR2 LQKENI. The CDR3 totals 14 residues. With V trimmed by 3 bases and J by 6 bases, 6 bases remained unmatched. The CDR3 region is CASSPGQGGLEQYF. CDR3 nucleotide sequence: TGTGCCAGCTCACCGGGACAGGGAGGACTCGAGCAGTACTTC.

The rearrangement joins TRBV24-1 to TRBJ2-1, with D perhaps matching TRBD2 (6 bases). This CDR3 has 13 amino acids. Trimming removed 4 bases at V and 9 bases at J, with 12 bases between. Germline V gives CDR1 KGHDR, CDR2 SFDVKD. The DNA for the CDR3 is TGTGCCACCAGTGACCCGGGGGTCGGTGAGCAGTTCTTC. Residues: CATSDPGVGEQFF.

The DNA of the CDR3 is TGCGCCAGCAGCTTGGCGGCTAGCGGGGGGAATGAGCAGTTCTTC. Its translation is CASSLAASGGNEQFF. V gene TRBV5-1 combines with J gene TRBJ2-1; TRBD2 aligns across 11 bases. CDR1 and CDR2 (germline): SGHRS, YFSETQ. The CDR3 is 15 amino acids. J gave up 7 bases and V 0 bases, and 3 bases lay outside the gene matches.

The chain joins TRBV12-3 or TRBV12-4 to TRBJ2-7, with 13 bases lining up with TRBD2. The junction had 6 bases not matched to a gene; V was cut back by 5 bases and J by 5 bases. The CDR3 spans 15 residues. The CDR3 sequence is CASSTTSGGNDEQYF. DNA of the CDR3: TGTGCCAGCAGTACGACTAGCGGGGGGAACGACGAGCAGTACTTC.

This clonotype showed up just a few times. The CDR3 is CSVTSGSYEQYF. For the CDR3, the DNA is TGCAGCGTGACTAGCGGGAGCTACGAGCAGTACTTC. The chain employs TRBV29-1 and TRBJ2-7, with 12 positions matching TRBD2. Germline V gene lookup returns CDR1 SQVTM and CDR2 ANQGSEA. The CDR3 has 12 amino acids. V lost 6 bases and J lost 3; bases outside the gene matches: 0.

The J gene is TRBJ1-1, the V gene TRBV30, with D possibly matching TRBD1 (6 bases). Trimming took off 0 bases at V and 10 bases at J, with 12 bases between the two ends. This CDR3 contains 12 residues. Germline V gives CDR1 GTSNPN, CDR2 SVGIG (reference sequence). The CDR3, as DNA: TGTGCCTGGAGTGTAGTACGGGGGCGAGCTTTCTTT. Its protein is CAWSVVRGRAFF.

This clonotype was counted between two and nine times. This chain joins TRBV6-1 and TRBJ1-1, with D maybe TRBD1 (6 bases). Germline CDR1 MNHNS, CDR2 SASEGT. The CDR3 contains 13 residues. Trimming removed 4 bases at V and 1 base at J, with 7 bases between. CDR3 region: CASSARGNTEAFF. CDR3 nucleotide sequence: TGTGCCAGCAGTGCCAGGGGGAACACTGAAGCTTTCTTT.

This clonotype showed up just a few times. This sequence joins TRBV19 and TRBJ1-1, with D unresolved. The ends were cut back, 2 bases at V and 0 bases at J, with 13 bases in the middle. There are 16 residues in the CDR3. CDR1 and CDR2 from the germline V gene are LNHDA and SQIVND (reference sequence). The DNA for the CDR3 is TGTGCCAGTAGTATATCGGTCCCGACTGTGAACACTGAAGCTTTCTTT. Its protein is CASSISVPTVNTEAFF.

This clonotype came up many times. The rearrangement joins TRBV5-1 to TRBJ2-3; TRBD1 might be the D (5 bases). Germline V CDR1 and CDR2: SGHRS, YFSETQ. The CDR3 totals 14 residues. Trimming pared 6 bases from V and 0 bases from J, leaving 11 bases between. CDR3 protein: CASKGPGSTDTQYF. The CDR3 DNA reads as TGCGCCAGCAAAGGGCCAGGGAGCACAGATACGCAGTATTTT.

The rearrangement uses TRBV15 and TRBJ2-7; 10 bases agree with TRBD2. CDR3 length: 14 residues. Germline V gene data show CDR1 as LNHNV and CDR2 as YYDKDF (reference sequence). J lost 1 base, V lost 6 bases, and 3 bases had no gene match. CDR3: CATRKTSGSYEQYF. As DNA, the CDR3 is TGTGCCACCAGAAAGACTAGCGGGTCCTACGAGCAGTACTTC.

This clonotype came up a few times. The rearrangement joins TRBV29-1 to TRBJ2-5; possibly TRBD1 for D (6 bases). The ends were cut back, 1 base at V and 1 base at J, with 10 bases in the middle. CDR1 SQVTM and CDR2 ANQGSEA come from the germline V gene. The CDR3 loop spans 14 amino acids. In nucleotides, the CDR3 is TGCAGCGTTGAAGGGGGGCCGGCCCAAGAGACCCAGTACTTC. This codes for CSVEGGPAQETQYF.

The rearrangement uses TRBV10-3 and TRBJ1-1; D not certain. V lost 4 bases, J lost 1 base, and 7 bases lay in between. CDR3 length: 13 amino acids. CDR1 is ENHRY and CDR2 is SYGVKD in the germline V gene. The CDR3 nucleotides read TGTGCCATCAGTGTTAAGGAGAACACTGAAGCTTTCTTT. It translates to CAISVKENTEAFF.

This clonotype was recorded a few times. The rearrangement joins TRBV5-1 to TRBJ2-7; 12 positions match TRBD1. The trim removed 3 bases at V and 8 bases at J, leaving 6 bases unmatched. The CDR3 sequence is 14 residues long. Per the germline V gene, CDR1 is SGHRS and CDR2 is YFSETQ. The CDR3 coding sequence is TGCGCCAGCAGCTCCGGGACAGGGGGCCTTCAGCAGTACTTC. This encodes CASSSGTGGLQQYF.

The chain combines TRBV29-1 with TRBJ1-1, with a tentative D call TRBD1 (6 bases). The germline CDR1 and CDR2 sequences are SQVTM and ANQGSEA. V lost 4 bases, J lost 0 bases, and 9 bases lay in between. The CDR3 is 13 residues long. The CDR3 sequence is CSVVGQMNTEAFF. The CDR3 region has the DNA TGCAGCGTTGTAGGACAGATGAACACTGAAGCTTTCTTT.

This clonotype was counted many times. The chain recombines TRBV28 with TRBJ2-3; weak D call: TRBD2 (6 bases). CDR3 size: 15 residues. Trimming removed 6 bases at V and 1 base at J, with 14 bases between. From germline, CDR1 is MDHEN and CDR2 SYDVKM. The chain's CDR3 is CASRPGTSGTDTQYF. CDR3 bases: TGTGCCAGCAGACCGGGGACTTCCGGCACAGATACGCAGTATTTT.

The table lists this clonotype with a few counts. This chain uses TRBV5-1 with TRBJ2-1; 12 nucleotides line up with TRBD1. The CDR3 sequence is 15 residues long. V lost 2 bases to trimming and J lost 8 bases; unmatched junction nucleotides: 5. Per germline, CDR1 SGHRS and CDR2 YFSETQ. The CDR3 DNA reads TGCGCCAGCAGCTTACGGGACAGGGGGCTGCATGAGCAGTTCTTC. Translation: CASSLRDRGLHEQFF.

The chain carries TRBV12-3 or TRBV12-4 and TRBJ2-1, with a tentative D call TRBD1 (6 bases). Trimming shortened V by 3 bases and J by 10 bases, and 13 bases separated the two germline ends. The CDR3 runs 13 residues. The CDR3 is CASSLTQGGEQFF. The CDR3 DNA sequence: TGTGCCAGCAGTTTGACACAGGGCGGGGAGCAGTTCTTC.